The 21 T cell receptor beta chains below come from one sample, sequenced in a study of preoperative IRX-2 immunotherapy in early breast cancer. Sequencing used immunoSEQ multiplex PCR; TCRdb keeps in-frame clones, though not all of them. The sample contains 40,000 to 50,000 clones, about 72% of which appear only once. Treatment specified: preoperative locoregional IRX-2 cytokine immunotherapy. Sequenced material: tumor tissue, taken after IRX-2 immunotherapy. These receptors all stem from a human donor with breast cancer.

In its sample, this clone was seen once. This chain links TRBV25-1 with TRBJ1-6; 9 positions agree with TRBD1. This CDR3 is built from 14 residues. CDR1 is MGHDK and CDR2 is SYGVNS in the germline V gene. After removal of 3 bases from V and 10 bases from J, the junction contained 4 bases not matched to a gene. The DNA for the CDR3 is TGTGCCAGCAGTGAGGACAGGGGAGGATCACCCCTCCACTTT. As protein: CASSEDRGGSPLHF.

The rearrangement joins TRBV6-8 to TRBJ2-6; weak D call: TRBD2 (6 bases). CDR3 length: 14 amino acids. Per germline, CDR1 MNHGY and CDR2 SAAAGT. V was cut by 6 bases and J by 4 bases, with 10 bases left in between. The chain's CDR3 is CASRPAGGANVLTF. The CDR3 DNA sequence: TGTGCCAGCAGGCCTGCGGGGGGGGCCAACGTCCTGACTTTC.

The chain recombines TRBV4-1 with TRBJ2-2; the D is unclear. Germline V gene data show CDR1 as MGHRA and CDR2 as YSYEKL. V lost 1 base to trimming and J lost 7 bases, with 10 bases between them. CDR3 size: 14 residues. The CDR3 nucleotides are TGCGCCAGCAGCCAAGTAGGACGGCGCGGGGAGCTGTTTTTT. Translating it yields CASSQVGRRGELFF.

The V call is TRBV16, the J call TRBJ1-2, with no clear D. Trimming took 1 base from V and 8 from J, leaving 20 bases between them. From germline, CDR1 is KGHSY and CDR2 FQNENV. This CDR3 has 16 amino acids. The CDR3 sequence: CASSQFPVRAEGGYTF. In DNA, the CDR3 is TGTGCCAGCAGCCAATTCCCCGTCCGGGCAGAGGGAGGCTACACCTTC.

This clone has only one observation. V gene TRBV29-1 combines with J gene TRBJ2-6; D is possibly TRBD1 or TRBD2 (5 bases each). V gave up 3 bases and J gave up 0 bases, with 9 bases separating them. CDR1 and CDR2 from the germline V gene are SQVTM and ANQGSEA. The CDR3 spans 15 residues. CDR3 sequence: CSVDLGDSGANVLTF. CDR3 nucleotides: TGCAGCGTTGACTTGGGGGACTCTGGGGCCAACGTCCTGACTTTC. The whole variable domain, filled in from reference TRBV29-1 and TRBJ2-6, reads SAVISQKPSRDICQRGTSLTIQCQVDSQVTMMFWYRQQPGQSLTLIATANQGSEATYESGFVIDKFPISRPNLTFSTLTVSNMSPEDSSIYLCSVDLGDSGANVLTFGAGSRLTVL.

J is TRBJ2-5 and V is TRBV6-1; D not resolved. CDR1 is MNHNS and CDR2 is SASEGT in the germline V gene. Trimming shortened V by 1 base and J by 5 bases, and 5 bases separated the two germline ends. The CDR3 spans 12 residues. CDR3 DNA sequence: TGTGCCAGCAGTGAAGGGTCCGAGACCCAGTACTTC. Amino acid sequence: CASSEGSETQYF.

This clone was observed once. The chain uses TRBV6-8 and TRBJ2-1; 10 positions match TRBD2. This CDR3 spans 18 amino acids. Germline assignment: CDR1 MNHGY and CDR2 SAAAGT. V gave up 7 bases and J gave up 5 bases; unmatched junction bases: 17. The CDR3 sequence: CASTPGPLAGRGHNEQFF. CDR3 bases: TGTGCCAGCACCCCCGGGCCACTAGCGGGGCGGGGCCACAATGAGCAGTTCTTC.

V usage is TRBV18 and J usage is TRBJ2-2; the D gene is possibly TRBD2 (5 bases). Trimming removed 0 bases at V and 6 bases at J, with 11 bases between. The germline gives CDR1 KGHSH, CDR2 LQKENI. The CDR3 loop spans 15 amino acids. In nucleotides, the CDR3 is TGTGCCAGCTCACCACCGGCTAGCCCCTCCGGGGAGCTGTTTTTT. Residues: CASSPPASPSGELFF. Looking up the rest from reference TRBV18 and TRBJ2-2 gives the full variable domain: NAGVMQNPRHLVRRRGQEARLRCSPMKGHSHVYWYRQLPEEGLKFMVYLQKENIIDESGMPKERFSAEFPKEGPSILRIQQVVRGDSAAYFCASSPPASPSGELFFGEGSRLTVL.

In DNA, the CDR3 is TGTGCCAGCAGGTCGGGGCAAAACACCGGGGAGCTGTTTTTT. Residues: CASRSGQNTGELFF. V and J are TRBV11-3 and TRBJ2-2; either TRBD1 or TRBD2 may supply D (5 bases each). CDR1 and CDR2 (germline): SGHNT, YENEEA. V was cut by 6 bases and J by 2 bases, with 10 bases left in between. This CDR3 is 14 amino acids long.

With regard to this clone: Within the sample, other DNA sequences also encode this same CDR3. This rearrangement joins TRBV5-1 to TRBJ2-1, with D tentatively TRBD2 (6 bases). The CDR3 covers 14 residues. V lost 1 base and J lost 7, with 12 bases in between. Germline V lookup: CDR1 SGHRS, CDR2 YFSETQ. The CDR3 spells CASSLSAGGNEQFF. CDR3 DNA sequence: TGCGCCAGCAGCTTGTCTGCAGGAGGGAATGAGCAGTTCTTC.

The genes are TRBV23-1 and TRBJ2-3; the D is unclear. TRBV23-1 is filed as an ORF, its function uncertain. CDR3 length equals 15 residues. V lost 0 bases and J 2 bases, leaving 9 bases between the germline ends. DNA of the CDR3: TGCGCCAGCAGTCAATCGAGTAGATCCACAGATACGCAGTATTTT. Its translation is CASSQSSRSTDTQYF.

J is TRBJ2-6 and V is TRBV29-1, with 7 bases identical to TRBD1. CDR1 is SQVTM, CDR2 ANQGSEA, per germline. The length of the CDR3 is 17 residues. V trimming: 7 bases; J trimming: 4 bases; junction bases outside the gene matches: 16. In DNA form, the CDR3 reads TGCAGCGGACAGGGTCGGGATATATCCTCCGGGGCCAACGTCCTGACTTTC. Translated: CSGQGRDISSGANVLTF.

This chain joins TRBV1 and TRBJ2-3. TRBV1 is classified as a pseudogene. CDR3 size: 13 residues. The CDR3 protein is CASSSPGGGTQYF. CDR3 DNA sequence: TGCGCCAGCAGCTCCCCCGGGGGCGGGACGCAGTATTTT.

The V and J genes are TRBV28 and TRBJ1-2; D is uncertain. This CDR3 has 12 amino acids. Germline V gene data show CDR1 as MDHEN and CDR2 as SYDVKM. Between the trimmed V and J ends, which lost 3 bases and 4 bases, there was a span of 6 bases. In DNA form, the CDR3 reads TGTGCCAGCAGTTTGGTTTCCTATGGCTACACCTTC. Amino acid sequence: CASSLVSYGYTF.

V and J are TRBV7-7 and TRBJ2-5; the match to TRBD2 covers 10 bases. CDR3 length: 16 residues. Germline CDR1 reads SSHAT; CDR2 reads FNYEAQ (reference sequence). V trimming: 3 bases; J trimming: 1 base; junction bases outside the gene matches: 5. The CDR3 loop reads CASSFGSGGAQETQYF. The CDR3 DNA reads as TGTGCCAGCAGCTTTGGAAGCGGGGGGGCCCAAGAGACCCAGTACTTC.

In this sample, this clone turned up a few times. V gene TRBV28 combines with J gene TRBJ1-4; D remains ambiguous. Germline CDR1 is MDHEN and CDR2 is SYDVKM. V was clipped by 7 bases and J by 4 bases, with 16 bases between them. The CDR3 totals 15 residues. The CDR3 sequence: CASTDGPRVNEKLFF. CDR3 bases: TGTGCCAGCACCGACGGACCGAGGGTTAATGAAAAACTGTTTTTT. Combining the CDR3 with reference TRBV28 and TRBJ1-4 gives the whole variable domain DVKVTQSSRYLVKRTGEKVFLECVQDMDHENMFWYRQDPGLGLRLIYFSYDVKMKEKGDIPEGYSVSREKKERFSLILESASTNQTSMYLCASTDGPRVNEKLFFGSGTQLSVL.

The rearrangement links TRBV6-7 to TRBJ2-2; D tentatively fits TRBD1 or TRBD2 (5 bases each). TRBV6-7 is designated an ORF whose function remains uncertain. Between the trimmed V and J ends, which lost 6 bases and 1 base, there was a span of 12 bases. CDR3 length: 15 amino acids. The CDR3 region is CASRSRDRNTGELFF. Here the CDR3 DNA reads TGTGCCAGCAGATCCCGGGACCGGAACACCGGGGAGCTGTTTTTT.

The chain links TRBV7-1 to TRBJ2-1, with TRBD2 matching 9 bases. TRBV7-1 is sorted into the ORF group, with uncertain function. The CDR3 extends over 15 amino acids. V shed 4 bases, J shed 5 bases, and the junction held 6 bases outside the gene matches. CDR3: CASSFLAGTDNEQFF. In DNA, the CDR3 is TGTGCCAGCAGCTTTCTAGCGGGAACGGACAATGAGCAGTTCTTC.

The chain uses TRBV28 and TRBJ2-2; D could derive from TRBD1 or TRBD2 (5 bases each). The germline V gene encodes CDR1 MDHEN and CDR2 SYDVKM. The CDR3 spans 13 residues. V lost 5 bases, J lost 6 bases, and 10 bases lay in between. The CDR3 coding sequence is TGTGCCAGCAGTCCCGGGGCTTCCGGGGAGCTGTTTTTT. This sequence encodes CASSPGASGELFF.

The J gene is TRBJ1-6, the V gene TRBV19; D gene unclear. V was clipped by 7 bases and J by 4 bases, with 11 bases between them. Germline V gives CDR1 LNHDA, CDR2 SQIVND (reference sequence). The CDR3 is 14 amino acids. CDR3 in amino acids: CASTAQFYNSPLHF. DNA for the CDR3: TGTGCCAGTACCGCCCAGTTTTATAATTCACCCCTCCACTTT.

V usage is TRBV14 and J usage is TRBJ2-3; D gene ambiguous. Deletions cut 6 bases from V and 0 bases from J, with 13 bases between. This CDR3 has 15 residues. The germline CDR1 and CDR2 sequences are SGHDN and FVKESK. The CDR3 is CASRSLNRSTDTQYF. In DNA form, the CDR3 reads TGTGCCAGCAGGTCATTAAACCGGAGCACAGATACGCAGTATTTT.